One and the same sample provided the 23 T cell receptor beta chains below, sequenced in a study of blood T cell repertoires in COVID-19. This table comes from immunoSEQ multiplex PCR, and its TCRdb copy is limited to in-frame clones, with some not included. The sample includes approximately 400,000 clones, approximately 90% seen only once; the top ten take more than 1%. Sequencing was performed on PBMCs or T cells enriched from blood (not recorded which). The origin of the receptors is a young woman who had recovered from COVID-19.

This sequence joins TRBV28 and TRBJ1-2; the D gene is possibly TRBD1 (6 bases). V was shortened by 4 bases and J by 5 bases, with 8 bases between the two germline ends. CDR3 length: 12 residues. In germline, CDR1 is MDHEN, CDR2 SYDVKM. This chain's CDR3 is CASSSGEYGYTF. The DNA for the CDR3 is TGTGCCAGCAGTTCAGGGGAATATGGCTACACCTTC.

The rearrangement uses TRBV30 and TRBJ1-1; 8 bases agree with TRBD1. Per germline, CDR1 GTSNPN and CDR2 SVGIG (reference sequence). The CDR3 runs 15 residues. V shed 1 base, J shed 4 bases, and the junction held 8 bases outside the gene matches. The CDR3 spells CAWSARQGATTEAFF. The CDR3 DNA follows: TGTGCCTGGAGTGCCCGGCAGGGGGCGACCACTGAAGCTTTCTTT.

The chain couples TRBV18 to TRBJ1-1; possible D gene TRBD1, 6 bases. CDR3 length equals 17 residues. The V end lost 3 bases, the J end lost 6 bases, and 23 bases lay between the germline ends. Germline V gene lookup returns CDR1 KGHSH and CDR2 LQKENI. The CDR3 loop reads CASSPPGHRGVNAEAFF. CDR3 nucleotides: TGTGCCAGCTCACCTCCGGGACACAGAGGGGTAAACGCTGAAGCTTTCTTT.

This clone has a single count. V is TRBV20-1 and J is TRBJ1-1; D perhaps matches TRBD1 (6 bases). The CDR3 totals 13 residues. CDR1 and CDR2 (germline): DFQATT, SNEGSKA (reference sequence). The V and J ends lost 3 bases and 1 base respectively, with 9 bases between them. The DNA of the CDR3 is TGCAGTGCTAGTACAGGGTGGAACACTGAAGCTTTCTTT. Translating gives CSASTGWNTEAFF.

This clone was seen a single time. The chain uses TRBV5-1 and TRBJ2-6; perhaps TRBD2 as D (6 bases). Germline-derived CDR1 and CDR2 are SGHRS and YFSETQ. This CDR3 contains 19 residues. With 1 base removed from V and 0 bases from J, the gap between germline ends came to 17 bases. The CDR3 bases are TGCGCCAGCAGCTTGCCGTCCGAGACTAGGAACTCTGGGGCCAACGTCCTGACTTTC. Its translation: CASSLPSETRNSGANVLTF.

The chain links TRBV4-3 to TRBJ1-1; D is unclear. The CDR3 contains 14 residues. CDR1 is LGHNA and CDR2 is YSLEER in the germline V gene. Trimming left V 0 bases short and J 4 bases short, with 9 bases between. In DNA, the CDR3 is TGCGCCAGCAGCCAAGATACAGATCTCACTGAAGCTTTCTTT. Protein: CASSQDTDLTEAFF.

The chain joins TRBV6-5 to TRBJ1-1, with a possible D match to TRBD1 (6 bases). This CDR3 is built from 16 residues. Germline assignment: CDR1 MNHEY and CDR2 SVGAGI. Trimming stripped 0 bases from V and 1 base from J, with 12 bases between. DNA of the CDR3: TGTGCCAGCAGTTACTCGGATACAGGGCCGAACACTGAAGCTTTCTTT. It is translated as CASSYSDTGPNTEAFF.

The genes are TRBV5-1 and TRBJ2-3; 7 bases are shared with TRBD2. Germline CDR1 and CDR2: SGHRS and YFSETQ. The CDR3 contains 16 residues. Trimming at V came to 2 bases and at J to 0 bases, leaving 6 bases not matched to a gene. The CDR3 loop is CASSLEGLHSTDTQYF. CDR3 coding DNA: TGCGCCAGCAGCTTAGAGGGACTACACAGCACAGATACGCAGTATTTT. Supplemented by reference TRBV5-1 and TRBJ2-3, the full variable domain reads KAGVTQTPRYLIKTRGQQVTLSCSPISGHRSVSWYQQTPGQGLQFLFEYFSETQRNKGNFPGRFSGRQFSNSRSEMNVSTLELGDSALYLCASSLEGLHSTDTQYFGPGTRLTVL.

This chain uses TRBV7-2 with TRBJ2-3; no firm D call. V gave up 5 bases and J gave up 0 bases, with 12 bases separating them. Germline values: CDR1 SGHTA, CDR2 FQGNSA. The CDR3 totals 15 residues. CDR3 nucleotide sequence: TGTGCCAGCAGCCCCCTGAGTGCTAGCACAGATACGCAGTATTTT. Translated, it gives CASSPLSASTDTQYF.

This clone was detected only a few times. The V call is TRBV6-2 or TRBV6-3, the J call TRBJ2-7; 8 positions match TRBD1. The V and J ends lost 2 bases and 2 bases, in that order; junction bases with no gene match: 2. Germline assignment: CDR1 MNHEY and CDR2 SVGEGT. CDR3 size: 14 residues. The CDR3 region has the DNA TGTGCCAGCAGTTACGGGACAGGAGCCTACGAGCAGTACTTC. It encodes CASSYGTGAYEQYF.

V usage is TRBV6-5 and J usage is TRBJ2-2; 8 bases fit TRBD2. The germline V gene has CDR1 MNHEY and CDR2 SVGAGI. The CDR3 is 14 amino acids. The trim removed 7 bases at V and 1 base at J, leaving 2 bases unmatched. This CDR3 reads CASMRGVNTGELFF. DNA of the CDR3: TGTGCCAGCATGCGGGGGGTGAACACCGGGGAGCTGTTTTTT.

This clone was counted once. The V and J genes are TRBV6-5 and TRBJ1-4; D gene uncertain. The CDR3 sequence is 13 residues long. CDR1 is MNHEY and CDR2 is SVGAGI in the germline V gene. The V end was cut by 2 bases, the J end by 8 bases, with 9 bases between. The CDR3 spells CASSYNSEEKLFF. The DNA for the CDR3 is TGTGCCAGCAGTTACAACAGTGAAGAAAAACTGTTTTTT.

Remarks on this clone: This same CDR3 is encoded by further DNA sequences in the sample. This chain connects TRBV27 to TRBJ1-5; 9 bases align to TRBD1. J lost 6 bases, V lost 4 bases, and 7 bases had no gene match. The CDR3 length is 15 residues. Germline V gives CDR1 MNHEY, CDR2 SMNVEV (reference sequence). In DNA form, the CDR3 reads TGTGCCAGCAGTTCCTTGGGACAGGGAGGTCAGCCCCAGCATTTT. Its protein is CASSSLGQGGQPQHF.

This chain links TRBV4-3 with TRBJ2-3, with 12 bases fitting TRBD2. The CDR3 extends over 16 amino acids. CDR1 LGHNA and CDR2 YSLEER come from the germline V gene. J lost 1 base, V lost 1 base, and 0 bases had no gene match. The CDR3, as DNA: TGCGCCAGCAGCCAAGGGACTAGCGGGGGCACAGATACGCAGTATTTT. As protein: CASSQGTSGGTDTQYF.

This chain joins TRBV21-1 and TRBJ2-7; TRBD1, the table's D call, lacks a check against the DNA. TRBV21-1 corresponds to a pseudogene. This CDR3 has 15 amino acids. The CDR3 region is CASRRTGTGTYEQYF. CDR3 DNA: TGTGCCAGCAGGAGAACCGGGACAGGGACGTACGAGCAGTACTTC.

V and J are TRBV6-2 or TRBV6-3 and TRBJ1-5; 8 positions match TRBD1. There are 14 residues in the CDR3. Germline V gene lookup returns CDR1 MNHEY and CDR2 SVGEGT. The V segment lost 6 bases and the J segment 7 bases; nucleotides outside the gene matches: 8. The chain's CDR3 is CASSPGQESQPQHF. The CDR3 coding sequence is TGTGCCAGCAGCCCGGGACAGGAAAGCCAGCCCCAGCATTTT.

This clone was detected once. The chain has TRBV19 and TRBJ1-1, with D possibly TRBD1 on 5 matching bases. This CDR3 contains 13 residues. Germline CDR1 and CDR2: LNHDA and SQIVND (reference sequence). V gave up 5 bases and J gave up 5 bases, with 12 bases separating them. CDR3 protein: CASSRAGMTEAFF. Written as DNA, the CDR3 is TGTGCCAGTAGTCGGGCAGGGATGACTGAAGCTTTCTTT.

The chain combines TRBV3-1 (or the pseudogene TRBV3-2) with TRBJ2-1; D is unresolved. V dropped 5 bases and J dropped 3 bases, with 14 bases sitting between them. CDR3 length: 15 residues. Looked up from germline, CDR1 is LGHDT and CDR2 is YNNKEL (reference sequence). CDR3 protein: CASSAAIYGYNEQFF. CDR3 bases: TGTGCCAGCAGCGCCGCCATCTACGGCTACAATGAGCAGTTCTTC.

The chain is built from TRBV14 and TRBJ2-5; 8 positions agree with TRBD2. Per the germline V gene, CDR1 is SGHDN and CDR2 is FVKESK. This CDR3 comprises 17 residues. V was clipped by 1 base and J by 4 bases; unmatched bases: 11. This chain's CDR3 is CASSQGKLADRGETQYF. CDR3 DNA sequence: TGTGCCAGCAGCCAAGGGAAACTAGCGGACCGGGGAGAGACCCAGTACTTC.

Here the CDR3 DNA reads TGTGCCAGCAGCTTGGGAGGGTTCTATGGCTACACCTTC. Protein sequence: CASSLGGFYGYTF. The rearrangement uses TRBV5-7 and TRBJ1-2; D remains unclear. TRBV5-7 is an open reading frame whose function is uncertain. The CDR3 covers 13 residues. V was trimmed by 0 bases and J by 4 bases, leaving 7 bases between them.

The sample holds a few counts of this clone. The sample holds other DNA sequences that translate to the same CDR3. This chain links TRBV5-8 with TRBJ2-1; D is possibly TRBD2 (6 bases). CDR3 size: 13 residues. Trimming left V 4 bases short and J 8 bases short, with 13 bases between. Germline CDR1 is SGHTS and CDR2 is YDEGEE. The CDR3 loop reads CASSLTSSHEQFF. CDR3 sequence (DNA): TGTGCCAGCAGCCTAACTAGCTCCCATGAGCAGTTCTTC.

This chain's CDR3 is CASSQGQMFKGSNEKLFF. In nucleotides, the CDR3 is TGCGCCAGCAGCCAGGGACAAATGTTTAAAGGGTCTAATGAAAAACTGTTTTTT. V gene TRBV4-1 combines with J gene TRBJ1-4; weak D call: TRBD1 (6 bases). Germline V gene data show CDR1 as MGHRA and CDR2 as YSYEKL. The CDR3 extends over 18 amino acids. The V end lost 3 bases, the J end lost 3 bases, and 20 bases lay between the germline ends.

This clone was seen once. This chain connects TRBV2 to TRBJ2-7, with 9 nucleotides matching TRBD2. The CDR3 consists of 15 residues. V dropped 4 bases and J dropped 0; count of bases not matched to a gene: 4. Germline assignment: CDR1 SNHLY and CDR2 FYNNEI. In DNA form, the CDR3 reads TGTGCCAGCAGTGTTTTAGCGGGGGCCTCCTACGAGCAGTACTTC. Protein product: CASSVLAGASYEQYF.